This TCR beta chain was observed in a study of blood T cells in healthy people across ages. After removal of 7 bases from V and 0 bases from J, the junction contained 6 bases not matched to a gene. The CDR3 contains 13 residues. Germline CDR1 SQVTM, CDR2 ANQGSEA. Points from the study as a whole: Unsorted PBMC input precluded a conclusive naive versus antigen-experienced comparison. The unknown donor CMV status may have confounded expanded clonotype changes.

Remarks on this clonotype: The antigen remains undetermined.

For the second PCR, which ran for about 7 to 11 cycles, a sample-barcoded 5' primer and a J-beta primer mix were used. TCRdb redid the calling of the 5' RACE reads with MiXCR, one entry per CDR3 protein. Of 850,000 to 1,000,000 distinct CDR3 sequences in the sample, roughly 51% were seen once. The sequencing sample was made of blood. This TCR was sampled from a woman in her fifties or sixties in good health. The chain is built from TRBV29-1 and TRBJ2-7, with 7 bases that match TRBD1. The CDR3 region is CSAGQHYSYEQYF. Here the CDR3 DNA reads TGCAGCGCGGGACAGCATTACTCCTACGAGCAGTACTTC.